The following is a T cell receptor beta chain sequence with its context. Its antigen remains unidentified. The data were produced by immunoSEQ multiplex PCR, yet TCRdb's version contains in-frame clones alone and is incomplete. The sample has approximately 30,000 clones; 82% are singletons. The sample originates from a study of Tregs in tolerant kidney transplant recipients. Whole-study context: An approximately 3-day belatacept mixed lymphocyte reaction, sometimes plus 5-day graft donor restimulation, preceded CD4+CD25+CD127- sorting. Notes on the study in general: Biological reproducibility was not directly addressed, but technical replication error appeared minimal.

The V gene lost 7 bases and the J gene lost 7 bases, with 13 bases spanning the gap. The CDR3 is 11 amino acids. CDR1 is DFQATT and CDR2 is SNEGSKA in the germline V gene (reference sequence). The specimen was Tregs from blood cultured with allogeneic cells. The chain employs TRBV20-1 and TRBJ1-1; D is possibly TRBD1 (5 bases). This TCR came from a human donor in good health. The CDR3 bases are TGCAGTGTACACAGGCCCTATGAAGCTTTCTTT. Protein: CSVHRPYEAFF.